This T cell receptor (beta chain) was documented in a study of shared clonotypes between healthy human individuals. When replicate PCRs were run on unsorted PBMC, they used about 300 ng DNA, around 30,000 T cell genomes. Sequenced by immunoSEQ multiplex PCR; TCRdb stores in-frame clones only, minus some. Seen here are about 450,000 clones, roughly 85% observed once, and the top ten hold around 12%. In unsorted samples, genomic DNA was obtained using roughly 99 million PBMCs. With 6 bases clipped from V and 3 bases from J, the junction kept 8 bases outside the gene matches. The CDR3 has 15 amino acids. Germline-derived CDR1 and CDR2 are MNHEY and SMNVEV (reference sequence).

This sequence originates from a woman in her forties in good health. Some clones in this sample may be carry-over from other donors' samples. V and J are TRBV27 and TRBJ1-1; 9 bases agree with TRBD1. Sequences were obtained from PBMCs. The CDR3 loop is CASSPNRGRYTEAFF. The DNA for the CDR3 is TGTGCCAGCAGCCCAAACAGGGGGCGGTACACTGAAGCTTTCTTT.